These 19 T cell receptor beta chains originate from one sample sequenced in a study of regulatory T cells in long-lasting Graves disease (dated by TCRdb to the early 2020s). What the time point label conveys for this sample: newly diagnosed GD, antithyroid drugs for less than 3 months. For both TCR sequencing and RNA sequencing, RNA was extracted from PBMCs in TRIzol. Library creation used multiplex PCR. TCRdb names Illumina HiSeq 4000 as the instrument used. iRepertoire HTBI primers and Arm-PCR amplification of CDR3 regions were used to construct TCR beta libraries. The raw public reads went through TCRdb reprocessing: fastp at Q25, MiXCR clone calling, in-frame beta chains kept. Entries that share a CDR3 protein sequence are merged under the most common genes and DNA. The sample table shows 550,000 to 600,000 distinct CDR3 sequences, and more than 15% are seen once. The ten largest clones capture about 12% of the sample.

These data were also filed under a second study, of T cells in Graves' hyperthyroidism and ophthalmopathy.

The source material was peripheral blood mononuclear cells (PBMCs), sampled at new diagnosis, from a patient treated with antithyroid drugs. The receptors shown here come from a man aged 18-30 years with Graves disease. Donor details come from another sample of the same person, matched by shared clones.

This clonotype was seen once. The chain employs TRBV28 and TRBJ2-5; 12 nucleotides match TRBD1. Germline assignment: CDR1 MDHEN and CDR2 SYDVKM. J lost 5 bases, V lost 3 bases, and 7 bases had no gene match. CDR3 length: 16 residues. The CDR3 reads CASSLGTGGARETQYF. The CDR3 nucleotides read TGTGCCAGCAGTTTGGGGACAGGGGGCGCGAGGGAGACCCAGTACTTC.

This clonotype showed up many times. The CDR3 sequence: CASSYSGPEPGYGYTF. In DNA, the CDR3 is TGTGCCAGCAGTTACTCAGGTCCCGAGCCTGGCTATGGCTACACCTTC. The rearrangement links TRBV6-2 or TRBV6-3 to TRBJ1-2; D gene unclear. The CDR3 totals 16 residues. Germline V CDR1 and CDR2: MNHEY, SVGEGT. Trimming cost V 0 bases and J 4 bases, with 15 bases left between them.

V gene TRBV29-1 combines with J gene TRBJ2-1; D unresolved. The V end lost 2 bases, the J end lost 0 bases, and 11 bases lay between the germline ends. Germline V gene lookup returns CDR1 SQVTM and CDR2 ANQGSEA. This CDR3 comprises 15 residues. CDR3 bases: TGCAGCGTTGAACCCCAGATGAGCTCCTACAATGAGCAGTTCTTC. Translated: CSVEPQMSSYNEQFF.

This clonotype appeared many times. The CDR3 protein is CASHAGGQFQETQYF. DNA of the CDR3: TGTGCCAGCCATGCGGGGGGCCAGTTCCAAGAGACCCAGTACTTC. V is TRBV28 and J is TRBJ2-5; 8 bases are a match to TRBD2. The CDR3 contains 15 residues. Germline CDR1 MDHEN, CDR2 SYDVKM. The junction had 9 bases not matched to a gene; V was cut back by 8 bases and J by 1 base.

This clonotype was counted at least ten times. This sequence joins TRBV27 and TRBJ2-5; 7 bases align to TRBD2. Trimming took 7 bases from V and 7 from J; bases not matched to a gene: 9. The CDR3 covers 13 residues. The germline V gene has CDR1 MNHEY and CDR2 SMNVEV (reference sequence). The CDR3 region has the DNA TGTGCCAGCAAGGAGGGGCCGGGGGGGACCCAGTACTTC. Translating it yields CASKEGPGGTQYF.

The chain is built from TRBV7-2 and TRBJ1-5; D gene ambiguous. The germline gives CDR1 SGHTA, CDR2 FQGNSA. The CDR3 sequence is 16 residues long. With 1 base removed from V and 1 base from J, the gap between germline ends came to 11 bases. The CDR3 is CASSLGYGWSNQPQHF. The CDR3 DNA is TGTGCCAGCAGCTTAGGGTATGGGTGGAGCAATCAGCCCCAGCATTTT.

This clonotype was seen a few times. The CDR3 DNA reads TGTGCCAGCAGCCGGGGACAGGGTGGGCCCTACGAGCAGTACTTC. Residues: CASSRGQGGPYEQYF. This chain uses TRBV7-2 with TRBJ2-7, with 9 nucleotides matching TRBD1. The length of the CDR3 is 15 residues. With V trimmed by 5 bases and J by 2 bases, 7 bases remained unmatched. The germline V gene encodes CDR1 SGHTA and CDR2 FQGNSA.

This clonotype has a handful of counts. The rearrangement joins TRBV19 to TRBJ2-5; possible D gene TRBD2, 7 bases. The germline V and J ends were trimmed by 6 bases and 3 bases, with 14 bases remaining between them. Germline V gives CDR1 LNHDA, CDR2 SQIVND (reference sequence). The CDR3 is 14 amino acids. CDR3 in DNA: TGTGCCAGTAGGAGGACTAGGGGGAAAGAGACCCAGTACTTC. It encodes CASRRTRGKETQYF.

This clonotype has a count of ten or more. The V gene is TRBV12-3 or TRBV12-4, the J gene TRBJ2-7; no firm D call. Trimming took off 3 bases at V and 6 bases at J, with 9 bases between the two ends. There are 12 residues in the CDR3. The CDR3 protein is CASSFDRFEQYF. The CDR3 DNA reads as TGTGCCAGCAGTTTCGATAGGTTCGAGCAGTACTTC.

This chain links TRBV27 with TRBJ1-4, with unresolved D. The CDR3 consists of 12 residues. The germline V gene has CDR1 MNHEY and CDR2 SMNVEV (reference sequence). The germline V and J ends were trimmed by 5 bases and 4 bases, with 5 bases remaining between them. The CDR3 loop is CASSKRNEKLFF. In DNA form, the CDR3 reads TGTGCCAGCAGTAAACGTAATGAAAAACTGTTTTTT.

This clonotype has more than one count but fewer than ten. The chain joins TRBV5-1 to TRBJ2-7; D remains ambiguous. This CDR3 contains 15 residues. V lost 0 bases and J 3 bases, leaving 13 bases between the germline ends. Germline assignment: CDR1 SGHRS and CDR2 YFSETQ. DNA for the CDR3: TGCGCCAGCAGCTTGGAAGGACCAGGCGGCTACGAGCAGTACTTC. Translating it yields CASSLEGPGGYEQYF.

This clonotype was seen only a few times. The V call is TRBV28, the J call TRBJ1-4; D call uncertain. The V end lost 5 bases, the J end lost 0 bases, and 10 bases lay between the germline ends. The germline CDR1 and CDR2 sequences are MDHEN and SYDVKM. The CDR3 sequence is 15 residues long. CDR3 nucleotides: TGTGCCAGCAGTCCCTGGAGCTCAACTAATGAAAAACTGTTTTTT. Translated, it gives CASSPWSSTNEKLFF.

The sample holds many counts of this clonotype. The chain is built from TRBV5-1 and TRBJ2-3; no definite D call. Looked up from germline, CDR1 is SGHRS and CDR2 is YFSETQ. This CDR3 region has 11 residues. Trimming took off 5 bases at V and 2 bases at J, with 3 bases between the two ends. The DNA for the CDR3 is TGCGCCAGCAGGGACACAGATACGCAGTATTTT. It codes for CASRDTDTQYF. Full variable domain (rest looked up from reference TRBV5-1 and TRBJ2-3): KAGVTQTPRYLIKTRGQQVTLSCSPISGHRSVSWYQQTPGQGLQFLFEYFSETQRNKGNFPGRFSGRQFSNSRSEMNVSTLELGDSALYLCASRDTDTQYFGPGTRLTVL.

The chain carries TRBV28 and TRBJ1-6; D not certain. Trimming left V 3 bases short and J 13 bases short, with 16 bases between. This CDR3 spans 14 amino acids. The V gene's germline CDR1 is MDHEN and CDR2 SYDVKM. CDR3 nucleotide sequence: TGTGCCAGCAGTTTTAGGGAGGGAGAGAACCCCCTCCACTTT. Amino acids: CASSFREGENPLHF. Together with reference TRBV28 and TRBJ1-6, the CDR3 gives the full variable domain: DVKVTQSSRYLVKRTGEKVFLECVQDMDHENMFWYRQDPGLGLRLIYFSYDVKMKEKGDIPEGYSVSREKKERFSLILESASTNQTSMYLCASSFREGENPLHFGNGTRLTVT.

There are a few counts of this clonotype. This chain's CDR3 is CASSRSREANVLTF. The CDR3 nucleotides are TGTGCCAGCTCACGGAGCAGGGAGGCCAACGTCCTGACTTTC. This rearrangement joins TRBV18 to TRBJ2-6, with D perhaps TRBD1 (5 bases). V dropped 4 bases and J dropped 6 bases, with 10 bases sitting between them. The germline V gene has CDR1 KGHSH and CDR2 LQKENI. This CDR3 contains 14 residues.

This clonotype was seen more than once but under ten times. This chain joins TRBV6-2 or TRBV6-3 and TRBJ2-1, with TRBD2 as a possible D gene (5 bases). The germline V gene encodes CDR1 MNHEY and CDR2 SVGEGT. The V gene lost 6 bases and the J gene lost 8 bases, with 23 bases spanning the gap. There are 16 residues in the CDR3. The CDR3 loop reads CASSYDWGARPHEQFF. CDR3 bases: TGTGCCAGCAGCTACGACTGGGGAGCGCGCCCTCATGAGCAGTTCTTC.

V is TRBV28 and J is TRBJ2-7; D is possibly TRBD1 (5 bases). Germline V CDR1 and CDR2: MDHEN, SYDVKM. The V end was cut by 1 base, the J end by 3 bases, with 7 bases between. The CDR3 totals 13 residues. The CDR3 sequence: CASSLYRLYEQYF. The CDR3 DNA follows: TGTGCCAGCAGTTTATACAGGCTCTACGAGCAGTACTTC.

This chain uses TRBV10-3 with TRBJ2-3; no reliable D call. CDR3 length equals 14 residues. CDR1 and CDR2 (germline): ENHRY, SYGVKD. Trimming took 3 bases from V and 2 from J, leaving 9 bases between them. DNA of the CDR3: TGTGCCATCAGTGATTTAAGGGCCACAGATACGCAGTATTTT. Translated, it gives CAISDLRATDTQYF.

The chain combines TRBV2 with TRBJ2-7; D possibly corresponds to TRBD1 (6 bases). Per germline, CDR1 SNHLY and CDR2 FYNNEI. The V and J ends lost 0 bases and 0 bases respectively, with 12 bases between them. The CDR3 contains 16 residues. For the CDR3, the DNA is TGTGCCAGCAGTGAAGCGACCTTGGACAGCTCCTACGAGCAGTACTTC. This codes for CASSEATLDSSYEQYF.